A single sample gave rise to the 19 T cell receptor beta chains below, sequenced in a study of blood T cells in healthy people across ages. The second PCR ran roughly 7 to 12 cycles with a sample-barcoded 5' primer and J-beta primers. MiXCR, run by TCRdb on the 5' RACE reads, gives a single entry per CDR3 protein. Of over a million distinct CDR3 sequences in the sample, approximately 42% were seen once. Sequenced input: blood. The receptors derive from a woman aged 18-35 years in good health.

This clonotype has just a few counts. This chain uses TRBV29-1 with TRBJ2-5, with TRBD1 identical over 9 bases. This CDR3 is built from 13 residues. Trimming cost V 8 bases and J 0 bases; bases outside gene matches: 4. The germline V gene encodes CDR1 SQVTM and CDR2 ANQGSEA. The CDR3 loop reads CSTDRGYQETQYF. The CDR3 region has the DNA TGCAGCACCGACAGGGGGTACCAAGAGACCCAGTACTTC.

The J gene is TRBJ2-7, the V gene TRBV5-5; 14 bases are a match to TRBD2. Germline V gene sequence: CDR1 SGHKS, CDR2 YYEKEE (reference sequence). V shed 3 bases and J 3 bases; nucleotides not matched to a gene: 5. The CDR3 is made up of 16 amino acids. In DNA, the CDR3 is TGTGCCAGCAGCTGGGGACTAGCGGGGGCCAACTACGAGCAGTACTTC. Translating it yields CASSWGLAGANYEQYF.

This clonotype was counted only a few times. The chain employs TRBV20-1 and TRBJ2-1, with 13 bases that match TRBD2. The CDR3 has 16 amino acids. J lost 9 bases, V lost 6 bases, and 14 bases had no gene match. Per the germline V gene, CDR1 is DFQATT and CDR2 is SNEGSKA (reference sequence). Here the CDR3 reads CSASTSGRAISSEQFF. In nucleotides, the CDR3 is TGCAGTGCCTCCACTAGCGGGAGGGCCATTAGCAGTGAGCAGTTCTTC.

V gene TRBV9 combines with J gene TRBJ2-7; TRBD2 matches at 11 bases. V shed 3 bases and J 2 bases; nucleotides not matched to a gene: 4. Germline V gene lookup returns CDR1 SGDLS and CDR2 YYNGEE. This CDR3 is 15 amino acids long. Written as DNA, the CDR3 is TGTGCCAGCAGCGCCCTAGCGGGAGGTGCCTACGAGCAGTACTTC. It is translated as CASSALAGGAYEQYF. Full variable domain (rest looked up from reference TRBV9 and TRBJ2-7): DSGVTQTPKHLITATGQRVTLRCSPRSGDLSVYWYQQSLDQGLQFLIQYYNGEERAKGNILERFSAQQFPDLHSELNLSSLELGDSALYFCASSALAGGAYEQYFGPGTRLTVT.

This clonotype appeared a few times. V gene TRBV5-1 combines with J gene TRBJ2-4; D gene unclear. Gene TRBJ2-5 matches the end of the DNA better, so the J call may be wrong. The CDR3 extends over 12 amino acids. Germline values: CDR1 SGHRS, CDR2 YFSETQ. Written as DNA, the CDR3 is TGCGCCAGCAGCTTTGTGGACCAGACCCAGTACTTC. As protein: CASSFVDQTQYF.

The chain links TRBV29-1 to TRBJ1-2; TRBD1 aligns across 8 bases. Unmatched junction bases numbered 5, after V lost 4 bases and J lost 4 bases. The CDR3 is 13 residues long. Looked up from germline, CDR1 is SQVTM and CDR2 is ANQGSEA. The CDR3, as DNA: TGCAGCGTTGGTGACAGGGGCAGCTATGGCTACACCTTC. This translates into CSVGDRGSYGYTF.

This clonotype came up many times. The V gene is TRBV29-1, the J gene TRBJ2-5, with D perhaps being TRBD1 or TRBD2 (5 bases each). The J call is uncertain, as TRBJ2-7 better fits the DNA end. The CDR3 covers 10 residues. The V gene's germline CDR1 is SQVTM and CDR2 ANQGSEA. The CDR3 sequence is CSVLGVEQYF. Written as DNA, the CDR3 is TGCAGCGTACTGGGGGTCGAGCAGTACTTC.

V is TRBV20-1 and J is TRBJ2-3; D remains ambiguous. There are 13 residues in the CDR3. Germline V gene lookup returns CDR1 DFQATT and CDR2 SNEGSKA (reference sequence). Trimming stripped 6 bases from V and 8 bases from J, with 18 bases between. The CDR3 sequence is CSARPASVGTQYF. The CDR3 coding sequence is TGCAGTGCCCGGCCAGCAAGCGTCGGTACGCAGTATTTT.

This chain joins TRBV20-1 and TRBJ1-2; 7 nucleotides match TRBD1. The V gene's germline CDR1 is DFQATT and CDR2 SNEGSKA (reference sequence). After removal of 6 bases from V and 4 bases from J, the junction contained 11 bases not matched to a gene. This CDR3 has 14 amino acids. CDR3 in DNA: TGCAGTGCGCCAAGACAGGGCATGACCTATGGCTACACCTTC. Translation: CSAPRQGMTYGYTF.

The rearrangement links TRBV30 to TRBJ1-2; weak D call: TRBD1 (6 bases). Trimming took off 7 bases at V and 5 bases at J, with 11 bases between the two ends. The CDR3 contains 11 residues. Germline-derived CDR1 and CDR2 are GTSNPN and SVGIG (reference sequence). The CDR3: CASTGMYGYTF. As DNA, the CDR3 is TGTGCCTCTACAGGGATGTATGGCTACACCTTC.

The chain is built from TRBV4-1 and TRBJ2-7, with a weak D call TRBD2 (5 bases). Trimming removed 0 bases at V and 6 bases at J, with 9 bases between. Looked up from germline, CDR1 is MGHRA and CDR2 is YSYEKL. The CDR3 is made up of 13 amino acids. The CDR3 DNA follows: TGCGCCAGCAGCCAAGATGAGGGTGTCGAGCAGTACTTC. This encodes CASSQDEGVEQYF.

This clonotype has more than one count but fewer than ten. CDR3 amino acids: CSAPGQGIYGYTF. The CDR3 DNA is TGCAGTGCTCCTGGACAGGGGATCTATGGCTACACCTTC. This chain connects TRBV20-1 to TRBJ1-2; 9 bases match TRBD1. Unmatched junction bases numbered 5, after V lost 5 bases and J lost 4 bases. Germline values: CDR1 DFQATT, CDR2 SNEGSKA (reference sequence). The CDR3 totals 13 residues.

This sequence joins TRBV6-1 and TRBJ2-3, with D unresolved. This CDR3 spans 14 amino acids. The germline CDR1 and CDR2 sequences are MNHNS and SASEGT. Trimming cost V 3 bases and J 5 bases, with 12 bases left between them. The CDR3 spells CASSDPVPGDTQYF. CDR3 nucleotides: TGTGCCAGCAGTGACCCAGTACCAGGAGATACGCAGTATTTT.

In regard to this clonotype: Its ends do not fully match the called genes, so a read error is possible. V usage is TRBV20-1 and J usage is TRBJ1-3; 11 nucleotides match TRBD1. The CDR3 contains 15 residues. The germline V gene has CDR1 DFQATT and CDR2 SNEGSKA (reference sequence). CDR3 sequence: CSARGGQGGRNTTYF. CDR3 bases: TGCAGTGCTAGAGGGGGACAGGGGGGACGAAACACCACATATTTT.

Comment on this clonotype: A junction end diverges from the germline sequence, so it may reflect a read error. The chain uses TRBV7-2 and TRBJ1-5; D gene unclear. CDR1 and CDR2 (germline): SGHTA, FQGNSA. The CDR3 is 15 amino acids. CDR3 coding DNA: TGTGCCAACAGCTTAATTGGGGTCCCAAATCAGCCCCAGCATTTT. Translated, it gives CANSLIGVPNQPQHF.

The V call is TRBV2, the J call TRBJ2-7, with 8 bases aligning to TRBD2. The CDR3 totals 11 residues. V lost 8 bases and J lost 6; bases outside the gene matches: 3. CDR1 and CDR2 from the germline V gene are SNHLY and FYNNEI. This chain's CDR3 is CASDRGGEQYF. The CDR3, as DNA: TGTGCCAGCGATCGGGGGGGCGAGCAGTACTTC.

The chain combines TRBV3-1 with TRBJ1-6; tentative D call: TRBD1 (5 bases). Germline-derived CDR1 and CDR2 are LGHDT and YNNKEL (reference sequence). CDR3 size: 17 residues. The V end lost 4 bases, the J end lost 2 bases, and 15 bases lay between the germline ends. CDR3 DNA sequence: TGTGCCAGCAGCCGATCCGGGACTTCCACCTATAATTCACCCCTCCACTTT. Encoded protein: CASSRSGTSTYNSPLHF.

This clonotype was seen a few times. The chain joins TRBV20-1 to TRBJ2-7, with 11 bases matching TRBD2. Looked up from germline, CDR1 is DFQATT and CDR2 is SNEGSKA (reference sequence). The V gene end was trimmed by 3 bases and the J gene end by 0 bases; junction bases not matched to a gene: 10. The CDR3 is 17 residues long. Here the CDR3 DNA reads TGCAGTGCTAGCCAACTAGCGGGAGCCTCTAACTCCTACGAGCAGTACTTC. Protein product: CSASQLAGASNSYEQYF.

The CDR3 loop reads CASSPEAGGPWETQYF. The CDR3 bases are TGTGCCAGCAGCCCCGAAGCGGGGGGGCCTTGGGAGACCCAGTACTTC. This chain uses TRBV3-1 with TRBJ2-5; 10 bases line up with TRBD2. The CDR3 runs 16 residues. Germline V gene data show CDR1 as LGHDT and CDR2 as YNNKEL (reference sequence). The V and J ends lost 4 bases and 5 bases, in that order; junction bases with no gene match: 10.